The 3 T cell receptor beta chains below were found in one sample sequenced in a study of blood T cell repertoires in COVID-19. Sequenced by immunoSEQ multiplex PCR; TCRdb stores in-frame clones only, minus some. Of under 200,000 clones in the sample, over 80% were seen once. Sequenced material: PBMCs or T cells enriched from blood (not recorded which). The origin of the receptors is a young woman who had been exposed to COVID-19.

This clone has a handful of counts. This chain links TRBV6-6 with TRBJ1-3; a possible D gene is TRBD1 (5 bases). CDR3 length: 16 residues. V was shortened by 2 bases and J by 0 bases, with 11 bases between the two germline ends. Germline V CDR1 and CDR2: MNHNY, SVGAGI (reference sequence). The CDR3, as DNA: TGTGCCAGCAGTTACGCATACAGGAGCTCTGGAAACACCATATATTTT. This codes for CASSYAYRSSGNTIYF.

The rearrangement joins TRBV4-3 to TRBJ2-7; TRBD1 matches at 9 bases. The CDR3 extends over 13 amino acids. Germline lookup yields CDR1 LGHNA and CDR2 YSLEER. Trimming removed 4 bases from V and 3 bases from J; junction bases left unmatched: 1. The CDR3 DNA follows: TGCGCCAGCAGCCGGGACAGGGACTACGAGCAGTACTTC. It specifies CASSRDRDYEQYF.

The chain links TRBV19 to TRBJ1-1, with TRBD1 matching over 8 bases. Germline values: CDR1 LNHDA, CDR2 SQIVND (reference sequence). Trimming cost V 4 bases and J 3 bases; bases outside gene matches: 7. The CDR3 runs 15 residues. CDR3 residues: CASSSGQGGYTEAFF. CDR3 DNA: TGTGCCAGTAGTAGTGGACAGGGTGGGTACACTGAAGCTTTCTTT.